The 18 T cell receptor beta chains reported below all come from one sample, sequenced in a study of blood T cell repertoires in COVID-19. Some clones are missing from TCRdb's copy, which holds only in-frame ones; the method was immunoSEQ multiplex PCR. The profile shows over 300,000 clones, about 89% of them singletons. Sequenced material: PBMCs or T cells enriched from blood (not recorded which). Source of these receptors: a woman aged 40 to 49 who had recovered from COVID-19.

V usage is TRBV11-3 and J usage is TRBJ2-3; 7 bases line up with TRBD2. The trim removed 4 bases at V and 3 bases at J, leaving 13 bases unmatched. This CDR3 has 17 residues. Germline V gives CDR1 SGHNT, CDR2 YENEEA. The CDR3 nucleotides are TGTGCCAGCAGCTCCGTTTTTGCGGGGCGGGGGACAGATACGCAGTATTTT. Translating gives CASSSVFAGRGTDTQYF.

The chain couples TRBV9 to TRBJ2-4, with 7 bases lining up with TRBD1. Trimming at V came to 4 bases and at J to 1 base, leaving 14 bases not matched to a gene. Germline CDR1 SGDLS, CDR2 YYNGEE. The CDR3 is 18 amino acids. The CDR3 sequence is CASSPRDSGNQAKNIQYF. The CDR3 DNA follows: TGTGCCAGCAGCCCCCGGGACAGCGGAAACCAGGCCAAAAACATTCAGTACTTC. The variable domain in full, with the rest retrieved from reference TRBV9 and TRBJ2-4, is DSGVTQTPKHLITATGQRVTLRCSPRSGDLSVYWYQQSLDQGLQFLIQYYNGEERAKGNILERFSAQQFPDLHSELNLSSLELGDSALYFCASSPRDSGNQAKNIQYFGAGTRLSVL.

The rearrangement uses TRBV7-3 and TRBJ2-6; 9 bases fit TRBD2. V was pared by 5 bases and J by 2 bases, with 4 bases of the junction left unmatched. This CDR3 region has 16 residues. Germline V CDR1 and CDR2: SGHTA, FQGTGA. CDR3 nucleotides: TGTGCCAGCAGCACGGGACTAGCCCCTGGGGCCAACGTCCTGACTTTC. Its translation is CASSTGLAPGANVLTF.

The CDR3 bases are TGTGCCACCAGTGAACCCATAGCGGGAAGTAGCGACGAGCAGTACTTC. It yields the protein CATSEPIAGSSDEQYF. The chain links TRBV24-1 to TRBJ2-7; 8 nucleotides line up with TRBD2. The germline gives CDR1 KGHDR, CDR2 SFDVKD. Losses at the gene ends were 4 bases for V and 5 bases for J; bases not matched to a gene: 12. This CDR3 contains 16 residues.

The CDR3 sequence: CASSLIRIGPETQYF. For the CDR3, the DNA is TGTGCCAGCAGTTTAATCAGGATTGGGCCGGAGACCCAGTACTTC. The rearrangement links TRBV28 to TRBJ2-5; D is unclear. The CDR3 loop spans 15 amino acids. Trimming pared 2 bases from V and 5 bases from J, leaving 15 bases between. Germline loops: CDR1 MDHEN, CDR2 SYDVKM. Looking up the rest from reference TRBV28 and TRBJ2-5 gives the full variable domain: DVKVTQSSRYLVKRTGEKVFLECVQDMDHENMFWYRQDPGLGLRLIYFSYDVKMKEKGDIPEGYSVSREKKERFSLILESASTNQTSMYLCASSLIRIGPETQYFGPGTRLLVL.

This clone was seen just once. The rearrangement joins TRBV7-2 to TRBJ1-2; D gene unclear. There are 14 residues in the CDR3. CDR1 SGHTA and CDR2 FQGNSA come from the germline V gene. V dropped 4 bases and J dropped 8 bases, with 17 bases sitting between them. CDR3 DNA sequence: TGTGCCAGCAGCTCCGTCCCGGAAGCGGGGGGCTACACCTTC. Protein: CASSSVPEAGGYTF.

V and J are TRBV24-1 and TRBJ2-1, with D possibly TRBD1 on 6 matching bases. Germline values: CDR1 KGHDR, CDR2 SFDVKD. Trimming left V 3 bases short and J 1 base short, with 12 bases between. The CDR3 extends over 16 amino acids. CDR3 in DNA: TGTGCCACCAGTGATCAGGGGCTGGGGTCCTACAATGAGCAGTTCTTC. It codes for CATSDQGLGSYNEQFF.

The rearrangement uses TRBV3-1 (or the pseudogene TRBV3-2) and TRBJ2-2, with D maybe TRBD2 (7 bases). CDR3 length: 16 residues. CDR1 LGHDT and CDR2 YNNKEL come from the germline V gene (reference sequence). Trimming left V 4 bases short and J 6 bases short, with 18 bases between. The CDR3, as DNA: TGTGCCAGCAGCCTCTTAGGTGGGGGGGCCTCCGGGGAGCTGTTTTTT. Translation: CASSLLGGGASGELFF.

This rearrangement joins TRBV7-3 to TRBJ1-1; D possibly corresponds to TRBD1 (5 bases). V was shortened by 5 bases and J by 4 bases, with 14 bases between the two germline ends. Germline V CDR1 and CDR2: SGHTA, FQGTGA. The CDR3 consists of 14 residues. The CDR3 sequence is CASSRRPQGTEAFF. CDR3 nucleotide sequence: TGTGCCAGCAGCCGCCGACCCCAGGGCACTGAAGCTTTCTTT.

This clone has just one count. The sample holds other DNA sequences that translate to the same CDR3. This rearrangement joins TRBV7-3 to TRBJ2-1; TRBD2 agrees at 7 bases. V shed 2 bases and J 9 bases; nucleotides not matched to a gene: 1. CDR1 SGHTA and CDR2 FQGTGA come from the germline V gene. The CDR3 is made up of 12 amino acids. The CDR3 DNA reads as TGTGCCAGCAGCTTATCGGGGGGTGAGCAGTTCTTC. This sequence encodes CASSLSGGEQFF. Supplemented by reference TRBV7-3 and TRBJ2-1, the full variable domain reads GAGVSQTPSNKVTEKGKYVELRCDPISGHTALYWYRQSLGQGPEFLIYFQGTGAADDSGLPNDRFFAVRPEGSVSTLKIQRTERGDSAVYLCASSLSGGEQFFGPGTRLTVL.

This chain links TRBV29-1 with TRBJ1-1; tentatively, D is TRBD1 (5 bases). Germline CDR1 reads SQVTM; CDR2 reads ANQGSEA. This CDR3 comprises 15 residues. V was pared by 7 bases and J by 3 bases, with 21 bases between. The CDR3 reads CSALGQFKSDTEAFF. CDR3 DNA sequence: TGCAGCGCCTTGGGGCAGTTCAAGTCCGACACTGAAGCTTTCTTT.

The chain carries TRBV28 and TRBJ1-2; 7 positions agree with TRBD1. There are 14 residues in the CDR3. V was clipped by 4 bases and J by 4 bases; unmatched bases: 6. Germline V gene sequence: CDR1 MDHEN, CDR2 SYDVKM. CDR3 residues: CASSSTGLGYGYTF. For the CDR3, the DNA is TGTGCCAGCAGTTCGACAGGGTTAGGCTATGGCTACACCTTC.

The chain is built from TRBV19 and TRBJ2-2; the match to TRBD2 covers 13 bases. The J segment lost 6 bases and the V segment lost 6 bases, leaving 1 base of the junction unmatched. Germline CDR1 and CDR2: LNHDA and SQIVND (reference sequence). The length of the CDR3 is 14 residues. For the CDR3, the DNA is TGTGCCAGTAGGGGACTAGCGGGGTCCGGGGAGCTGTTTTTT. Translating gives CASRGLAGSGELFF.

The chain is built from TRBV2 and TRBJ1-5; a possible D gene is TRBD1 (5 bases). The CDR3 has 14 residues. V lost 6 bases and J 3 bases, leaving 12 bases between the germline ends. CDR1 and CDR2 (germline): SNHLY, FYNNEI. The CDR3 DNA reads TGTGCCAGCAGGACCTCGGGACTCAATCAGCCCCAGCATTTT. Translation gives CASRTSGLNQPQHF.

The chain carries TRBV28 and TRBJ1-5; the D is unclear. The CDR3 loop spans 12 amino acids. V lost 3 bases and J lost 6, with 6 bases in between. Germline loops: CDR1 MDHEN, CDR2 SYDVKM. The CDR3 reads CASSFWSQPQHF. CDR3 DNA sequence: TGTGCCAGCAGTTTTTGGAGTCAGCCCCAGCATTTT.

In DNA form, the CDR3 reads TGTGCCTGGAAGGACAGGATGGATTCACCCCTCCACTTT. Protein: CAWKDRMDSPLHF. The chain joins TRBV30 to TRBJ1-6, with 7 bases lining up with TRBD1. With V trimmed by 4 bases and J by 8 bases, 5 bases remained unmatched. CDR1 is GTSNPN, CDR2 SVGIG, per germline (reference sequence). This CDR3 is 13 amino acids long.

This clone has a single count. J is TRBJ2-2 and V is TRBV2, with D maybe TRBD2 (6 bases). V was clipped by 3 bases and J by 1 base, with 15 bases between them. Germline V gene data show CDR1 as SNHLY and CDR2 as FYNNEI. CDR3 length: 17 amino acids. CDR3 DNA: TGTGCCAGCAGTGAGAGTAGCGGCCGCGGGAACACCGGGGAGCTGTTTTTT. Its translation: CASSESSGRGNTGELFF.

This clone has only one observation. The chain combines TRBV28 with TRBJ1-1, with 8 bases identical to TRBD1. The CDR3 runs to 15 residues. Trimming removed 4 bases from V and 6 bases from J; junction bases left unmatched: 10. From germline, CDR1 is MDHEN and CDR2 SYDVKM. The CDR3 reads CASSYRTGRRAEAFF. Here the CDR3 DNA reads TGTGCCAGCAGTTACCGGACAGGGCGTCGTGCTGAAGCTTTCTTT. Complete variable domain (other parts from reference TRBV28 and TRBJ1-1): DVKVTQSSRYLVKRTGEKVFLECVQDMDHENMFWYRQDPGLGLRLIYFSYDVKMKEKGDIPEGYSVSREKKERFSLILESASTNQTSMYLCASSYRTGRRAEAFFGQGTRLTVV.